The 21 T cell receptor beta chains presented below share a single source sample, sequenced in a study of technical replicates of blood from a few donors. Clones were read by immunoSEQ multiplex PCR, and TCRdb kept only the in-frame ones, dropping some. Of roughly 65,000 clones detected, approximately 83% appear once; the ten largest clones hold approximately 4.7%. Input material: PBMCs. These receptors were collected from a human donor in good health. Some clones in this sample may be carry-over from other donors' samples.

V is TRBV2 and J is TRBJ1-3; D is unresolved. This CDR3 contains 14 residues. V lost 6 bases and J 4 bases, leaving 13 bases between the germline ends. Germline CDR1 is SNHLY and CDR2 is FYNNEI. DNA of the CDR3: TGTGCCAGCAGCCGAGAGGGTCAGGGAAACACCATATATTTT. Translated, it gives CASSREGQGNTIYF.

The rearrangement links TRBV7-3 to TRBJ2-3; 8 nucleotides line up with TRBD2. The trim removed 8 bases at V and 2 bases at J, leaving 12 bases unmatched. Germline CDR1 reads SGHTA; CDR2 reads FQGTGA. This CDR3 region has 16 residues. The CDR3 spells CASAGGTSLATDTQYF. In DNA, the CDR3 is TGTGCCAGCGCGGGCGGGACTAGTTTGGCCACAGATACGCAGTATTTT.

CDR3 sequence (DNA): TGTGCCATCAAGCTCGGAGCGGGGGGGAACACCGGGGAGCTGTTTTTT. Residues: CAIKLGAGGNTGELFF. This chain joins TRBV7-8 and TRBJ2-2, with 9 bases aligning to TRBD2. The germline V gene encodes CDR1 SGHVS and CDR2 FQNEAQ. J gave up 1 base and V 10 bases, and 10 bases lay outside the gene matches. The CDR3 is 16 amino acids.

The CDR3 reads CASSQDNSGDSYEQYF. CDR3 nucleotides: TGCGCCAGCAGCCAAGATAATAGCGGGGACTCCTACGAGCAGTACTTC. The chain recombines TRBV4-3 with TRBJ2-7; 8 bases map to TRBD2. The CDR3 has 16 amino acids. Losses at the gene ends were 0 bases for V and 0 bases for J; bases not matched to a gene: 4. Germline values: CDR1 LGHNA, CDR2 YSLEER.

The chain has TRBV7-3 and TRBJ1-4; D may be TRBD1 (6 bases). Per the germline V gene, CDR1 is SGHTA and CDR2 is FQGTGA. The CDR3 has 13 amino acids. Trimming cost V 3 bases and J 7 bases, with 9 bases left between them. CDR3 residues: CASSLTGGEKLFF. As DNA, the CDR3 is TGTGCCAGCAGCTTGACAGGTGGTGAAAAACTGTTTTTT.

A few counts support this clone. This chain joins TRBV4-2 and TRBJ2-1; D possibly corresponds to TRBD1 (6 bases). The CDR3 extends over 13 amino acids. The germline V gene has CDR1 LGHNA and CDR2 YNFKEQ. The V and J ends lost 3 bases and 4 bases respectively, with 7 bases between them. The DNA of the CDR3 is TGTGCCAGCAGCCAGGGACAATACAATGAGCAGTTCTTC. This codes for CASSQGQYNEQFF.

This clone was seen once. This chain links TRBV30 with TRBJ2-1, with 9 bases lining up with TRBD2. The CDR3 consists of 13 residues. Germline V CDR1 and CDR2: GTSNPN, SVGIG (reference sequence). V shed 3 bases, J shed 3 bases, and the junction held 0 bases outside the gene matches. The CDR3 reads CAWRLAGYNEQFF. The CDR3 nucleotides read TGTGCCTGGAGACTAGCGGGCTACAATGAGCAGTTCTTC. Using reference TRBV30 and TRBJ2-1 for the parts outside the CDR3, the full variable domain is SQTIHQWPATLVQPVGSPLSLECTVEGTSNPNLYWYRQAAGRGLQLLFYSVGIGQISSEVPQNLSASRPQDRQFILSSKKLLLSDSGFYLCAWRLAGYNEQFFGPGTRLTVL.

The rearrangement joins TRBV11-2 to TRBJ2-5; 7 nucleotides match TRBD2. V shed 0 bases, J shed 2 bases, and the junction held 3 bases outside the gene matches. Per germline, CDR1 SGHAT and CDR2 FQNNGV. The CDR3 totals 15 residues. The CDR3 loop reads CASSLDGGRQETQYF. In nucleotides, the CDR3 is TGTGCCAGCAGCTTAGATGGCGGGAGACAAGAGACCCAGTACTTC. The complete variable domain, with remaining parts taken from reference TRBV11-2 and TRBJ2-5, reads EAGVAQSPRYKIIEKRQSVAFWCNPISGHATLYWYQQILGQGPKLLIQFQNNGVVDDSQLPKDRFSAERLKGVDSTLKIQPAKLEDSAVYLCASSLDGGRQETQYFGPGTRLLVL.

The chain employs TRBV7-2 and TRBJ1-1, with TRBD1 matching over 8 bases. The ends lost 5 bases at V and 7 bases at J; junction bases unmatched: 9. Germline loops: CDR1 SGHTA, CDR2 FQGNSA. This CDR3 contains 14 residues. The CDR3 sequence is CASSPWTGTGEAFF. The DNA of the CDR3 is TGTGCCAGCAGCCCGTGGACAGGGACGGGTGAAGCTTTCTTT.

The chain uses TRBV5-6 and TRBJ2-5; D remains ambiguous. The CDR3 is made up of 11 amino acids. V lost 6 bases, J lost 5 bases, and 8 bases lay in between. Germline V gene lookup returns CDR1 SGHDT and CDR2 YYEEEE. The CDR3 region has the DNA TGTGCCAGCACCGTGGGCGAGACCCAGTACTTC. Its translation: CASTVGETQYF.

V and J are TRBV6-5 and TRBJ1-1; weak D call: TRBD1 (5 bases). V gave up 2 bases and J gave up 5 bases, with 15 bases separating them. The CDR3 contains 15 residues. Germline CDR1 and CDR2: MNHEY and SVGAGI. CDR3 sequence (DNA): TGTGCCAGCAGTTACCGCATCGGGAGGACAACTGAAGCTTTCTTT. This sequence encodes CASSYRIGRTTEAFF.

The table lists this clone with a count of one. The genes are TRBV5-1 and TRBJ2-2; a weak D match, TRBD1 (6 bases). CDR3 length equals 14 residues. From germline, CDR1 is SGHRS and CDR2 YFSETQ. Deletions cut 5 bases from V and 3 bases from J, with 11 bases between. CDR3: CASRADSYTGELFF. CDR3 nucleotide sequence: TGCGCCAGCAGAGCGGACAGTTACACCGGGGAGCTGTTTTTT. Complete variable domain (other parts from reference TRBV5-1 and TRBJ2-2): KAGVTQTPRYLIKTRGQQVTLSCSPISGHRSVSWYQQTPGQGLQFLFEYFSETQRNKGNFPGRFSGRQFSNSRSEMNVSTLELGDSALYLCASRADSYTGELFFGEGSRLTVL.

CDR3 bases: TGTGCCAGCAGCTGGGGGGACAGGAAAGGCGAGCAGTACTTC. This translates into CASSWGDRKGEQYF. This rearrangement joins TRBV7-9 to TRBJ2-7, with TRBD1 identical over 8 bases. This CDR3 has 14 residues. Losses at the gene ends were 4 bases for V and 6 bases for J; bases not matched to a gene: 8. Germline CDR1 SEHNR, CDR2 FQNEAQ (reference sequence).

This clone appeared a single time. The chain combines TRBV25-1 with TRBJ1-1; no definite D call. The CDR3 consists of 14 residues. Trimming stripped 5 bases from V and 5 bases from J, with 15 bases between. The germline gives CDR1 MGHDK, CDR2 SYGVNS. Written as DNA, the CDR3 is TGTGCCAGCAGTCAGCCGGGAGGAGGAACTGAAGCTTTCTTT. It yields the protein CASSQPGGGTEAFF.

V is TRBV5-4 and J is TRBJ2-1; a possible D gene is TRBD1 (6 bases). V was shortened by 4 bases and J by 9 bases, with 14 bases between the two germline ends. CDR1 and CDR2 (germline): SGHNT, YYREEE (reference sequence). This CDR3 has 13 residues. CDR3 protein: CASSLTGLREQFF. In DNA, the CDR3 is TGTGCCAGCAGCCTAACAGGGCTCCGTGAGCAGTTCTTC.

The chain couples TRBV9 to TRBJ2-7; 8 nucleotides line up with TRBD2. Germline V CDR1 and CDR2: SGDLS, YYNGEE. CDR3 length equals 19 residues. The V segment lost 7 bases and the J segment 4 bases; nucleotides outside the gene matches: 25. The CDR3 DNA follows: TGTGCCAGCTCGGTGGGGATTAGCGGGACCACTACCAGGCGTTACGAGCAGTACTTC. Its translation is CASSVGISGTTTRRYEQYF.

J is TRBJ2-7 and V is TRBV9, with D maybe TRBD2 (6 bases). The V and J ends lost 0 bases and 1 base respectively, with 11 bases between them. Germline V gene sequence: CDR1 SGDLS, CDR2 YYNGEE. This CDR3 contains 15 residues. CDR3 DNA: TGTGCCAGCAGCGTAGGGAGGGGTGGTTCCTACGAGCAGTACTTC. It yields the protein CASSVGRGGSYEQYF.

The CDR3 DNA follows: TGTGCCAGCAGCTTCTCCGCGCCTGGGCCTAACGAGCAGTACTTC. Residues: CASSFSAPGPNEQYF. The chain is built from TRBV13 and TRBJ2-7; D gene unclear. Germline V CDR1 and CDR2: PRHDT, FYEKMQ (reference sequence). The length of the CDR3 is 15 residues. The V and J ends lost 3 bases and 5 bases respectively, with 17 bases between them.

This chain links TRBV2 with TRBJ1-2; 8 bases are shared with TRBD1. This CDR3 contains 13 residues. The germline V gene encodes CDR1 SNHLY and CDR2 FYNNEI. The J segment lost 2 bases and the V segment lost 6 bases, leaving 2 bases of the junction unmatched. The CDR3 sequence is CASRGQANYGYTF. In DNA form, the CDR3 reads TGTGCCAGCAGGGGACAGGCCAACTATGGCTACACCTTC.

This chain joins TRBV4-2 and TRBJ2-3, with 9 positions matching TRBD2. The length of the CDR3 is 18 residues. Looked up from germline, CDR1 is LGHNA and CDR2 is YNFKEQ. The V segment lost 1 base and the J segment 5 bases; nucleotides outside the gene matches: 13. In DNA form, the CDR3 reads TGTGCCAGCAGCCAAGGGACATGGGCGGGAGGGCCATTAGATACGCAGTATTTT. This encodes CASSQGTWAGGPLDTQYF.

The J gene is TRBJ1-6, the V gene TRBV10-3; possibly TRBD1 for D (5 bases). The CDR3 length is 13 residues. V lost 9 bases to trimming and J lost 8 bases, with 14 bases between them. Germline V CDR1 and CDR2: ENHRY, SYGVKD. The CDR3 loop is CAMSPGLYSPLHF. DNA of the CDR3: TGTGCCATGTCGCCAGGGCTTTATTCACCCCTCCACTTT.